Here is one TCR beta chain with its context. Antigen: not known. The PCR contained 60 Vbeta and 13 Jbeta primers. Data came from immunoSEQ multiplex PCR; TCRdb stores just in-frame clones and leaves some out. The sample lists about 140,000 clones; about 80% were seen once. The CDR3 is 16 amino acids. Trimming removed 1 base from V and 4 bases from J; junction bases left unmatched: 6. Germline V gene data show CDR1 as SGHVS and CDR2 as FQNEAQ. The record originates from a study of cytomegalovirus exposure and HLA in healthy donors. Study-wide points: Some public TCRs appeared in many individuals, while most sequences were rare. Based on reports, TCR beta sequences accurately predicted HLA-A and HLA-B alleles for most subjects.

J is TRBJ2-1 and V is TRBV7-8, with TRBD2 matching over 8 bases. This TCR was sampled from a woman aged 40 to 50 in good health and CMV-seronegative. Sample: PBMCs. CDR3 bases: TGTGCCAGCAGCTTAGTTGTGTCTAGCGGGTACAATGAGCAGTTCTTC. Translating it yields CASSLVVSSGYNEQFF.